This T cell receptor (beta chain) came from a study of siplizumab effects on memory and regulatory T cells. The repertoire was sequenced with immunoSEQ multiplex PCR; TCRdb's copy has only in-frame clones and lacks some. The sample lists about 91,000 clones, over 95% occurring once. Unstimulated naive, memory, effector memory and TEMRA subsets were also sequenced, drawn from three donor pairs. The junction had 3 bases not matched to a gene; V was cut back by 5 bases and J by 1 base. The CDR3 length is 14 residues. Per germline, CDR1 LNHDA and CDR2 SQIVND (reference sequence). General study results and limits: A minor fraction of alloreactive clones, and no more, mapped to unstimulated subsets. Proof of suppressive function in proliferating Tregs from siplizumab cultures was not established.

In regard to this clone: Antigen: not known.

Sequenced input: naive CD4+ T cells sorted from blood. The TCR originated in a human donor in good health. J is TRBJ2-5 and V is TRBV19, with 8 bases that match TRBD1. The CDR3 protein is CASSPGGVQETQYF. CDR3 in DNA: TGTGCCAGTAGTCCAGGGGGCGTCCAAGAGACCCAGTACTTC.